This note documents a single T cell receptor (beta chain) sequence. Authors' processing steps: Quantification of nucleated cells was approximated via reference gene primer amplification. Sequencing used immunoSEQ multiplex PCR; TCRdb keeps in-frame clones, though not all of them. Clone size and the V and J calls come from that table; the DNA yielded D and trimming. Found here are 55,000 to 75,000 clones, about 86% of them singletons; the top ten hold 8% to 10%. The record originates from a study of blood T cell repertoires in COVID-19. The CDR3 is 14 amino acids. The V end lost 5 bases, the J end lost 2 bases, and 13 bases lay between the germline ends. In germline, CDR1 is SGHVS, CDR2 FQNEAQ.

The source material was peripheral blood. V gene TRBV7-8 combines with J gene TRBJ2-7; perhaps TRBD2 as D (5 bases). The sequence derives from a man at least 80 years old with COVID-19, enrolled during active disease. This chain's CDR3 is CASSLLAVTYEQYF. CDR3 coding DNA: TGTGCCAGCAGCCTCCTAGCAGTTACCTACGAGCAGTACTTC.